These 18 T cell receptor beta chains share one sample of origin, sequenced in a study of beta chain features in type 1 diabetes. General observations from the study: In every one of the four CD4+ subsets, TCRB CDR3s were moderately but significantly shorter in Type 1 diabetes patients.

The sequenced template was cDNA made from the entire isolated RNA. TCRdb's copy holds only in-frame clones and misses some; the assay was immunoSEQ multiplex PCR. This sample has 300,000 to 450,000 clones, with over 8.5% found just once. Their antigens are not known. Sequencing used central memory CD4+ T cells from blood. Receptor source: a man younger than 40 with type 1 diabetes.

This clone was counted only a few times. The chain joins TRBV11-3 to TRBJ2-3, with D possibly matching TRBD2 (6 bases). The CDR3 runs 14 residues. Looked up from germline, CDR1 is SGHNT and CDR2 is YENEEA. The V end lost 4 bases, the J end lost 4 bases, and 12 bases lay between the germline ends. CDR3: CASSSNWGADTQYF. In DNA, the CDR3 is TGTGCCAGCAGCTCTAACTGGGGGGCAGATACGCAGTATTTT. The whole variable domain, remainder taken from reference TRBV11-3 and TRBJ2-3, is EAGVVQSPRYKIIEKKQPVAFWCNPISGHNTLYWYLQNLGQGPELLIRYENEEAVDDSQLPKDRFSAERLKGVDSTLKIQPAELGDSAVYLCASSSNWGADTQYFGPGTRLTVL.

The sample holds a few counts of this clone. This chain connects TRBV9 to TRBJ2-3, with a possible D match to TRBD1 (7 bases). Looked up from germline, CDR1 is SGDLS and CDR2 is YYNGEE. The CDR3 loop spans 17 amino acids. The ends were cut back, 0 bases at V and 4 bases at J, with 18 bases in the middle. DNA of the CDR3: TGTGCCAGCAGCGTAGGACCTGGGCAGGGGGGCGCAGATACGCAGTATTTT. This gives the protein CASSVGPGQGGADTQYF.

This clone has just a few counts. The CDR3 is CAISEGQGHYEQYF. The CDR3 DNA is TGTGCCATCAGTGAGGGACAGGGACACTACGAGCAGTACTTC. This chain joins TRBV10-3 and TRBJ2-7; 8 nucleotides line up with TRBD1. The germline CDR1 and CDR2 sequences are ENHRY and SYGVKD. The trim removed 2 bases at V and 3 bases at J, leaving 3 bases unmatched. This CDR3 spans 14 amino acids.

This clone came up a few times. This sequence joins TRBV7-9 and TRBJ2-2, with D perhaps TRBD1 (6 bases). CDR3 size: 16 residues. Per germline, CDR1 SEHNR and CDR2 FQNEAQ (reference sequence). V lost 5 bases to trimming and J lost 0 bases, with 13 bases between them. CDR3 amino acids: CASSRTGNSNTGELFF. In DNA, the CDR3 is TGTGCCAGCAGCCGAACAGGGAATTCGAACACCGGGGAGCTGTTTTTT.

V is TRBV7-9 and J is TRBJ2-6; D possibly corresponds to TRBD1 (6 bases). V lost 7 bases to trimming and J lost 0 bases, with 13 bases between them. The CDR3 loop spans 16 amino acids. The germline CDR1 and CDR2 sequences are SEHNR and FQNEAQ (reference sequence). In nucleotides, the CDR3 is TGTGCCAGCACCCAAAGCAGGGGCTCTGGGGCCAACGTCCTGACTTTC. It codes for CASTQSRGSGANVLTF.

This chain connects TRBV5-1 to TRBJ2-2; D might be TRBD1 (8 bases). Germline V gene sequence: CDR1 SGHRS, CDR2 YFSETQ. V was cut by 7 bases and J by 8 bases, with 18 bases left in between. This CDR3 has 14 amino acids. The CDR3 nucleotides read TGCGCCAGCGGGAGGGACAGGAGCGATGGGGAGCTGTTTTTT. Its translation is CASGRDRSDGELFF.

The chain is built from TRBV18 and TRBJ2-2; D gene uncertain. V was cut by 1 base and J by 0 bases, with 6 bases left in between. CDR3 length: 15 amino acids. Germline V gene data show CDR1 as KGHSH and CDR2 as LQKENI. CDR3 nucleotides: TGTGCCAGCTCACCACTTCACACGAACACCGGGGAGCTGTTTTTT. Translation gives CASSPLHTNTGELFF.

This rearrangement joins TRBV27 to TRBJ1-5; TRBD1 aligns across 7 bases. The ends lost 8 bases at V and 7 bases at J; junction bases unmatched: 8. The CDR3 spans 13 residues. Germline V gives CDR1 MNHEY, CDR2 SMNVEV (reference sequence). CDR3 nucleotides: TGTGCCAGCGTTGCGATAGGGGGCCAGCCCCAGCATTTT. Encoded protein: CASVAIGGQPQHF.

The chain links TRBV5-1 to TRBJ1-3; no firm D call. Germline lookup yields CDR1 SGHRS and CDR2 YFSETQ. The CDR3 length is 16 residues. V gave up 0 bases and J gave up 0 bases, with 10 bases separating them. CDR3 loop: CASSLVAGSSGNTIYF. In nucleotides, the CDR3 is TGCGCCAGCAGCTTGGTAGCCGGGAGCTCTGGAAACACCATATATTTT. The variable domain in full, with the rest retrieved from reference TRBV5-1 and TRBJ1-3, is KAGVTQTPRYLIKTRGQQVTLSCSPISGHRSVSWYQQTPGQGLQFLFEYFSETQRNKGNFPGRFSGRQFSNSRSEMNVSTLELGDSALYLCASSLVAGSSGNTIYFGEGSWLTVV.

This clone was recorded at least ten times. The gene calls are TRBV29-1 and TRBJ1-2; 9 bases line up with TRBD1. The germline V gene encodes CDR1 SQVTM and CDR2 ANQGSEA. J lost 8 bases, V lost 5 bases, and 15 bases had no gene match. This CDR3 has 15 residues. The CDR3 DNA sequence: TGCAGCGTTTCACCCCATCTAAGGACAGGGGAGGGCTACACCTTC. Its translation: CSVSPHLRTGEGYTF.

This clone occurred a few times. V is TRBV28 and J is TRBJ1-1; possibly TRBD1 for D (5 bases). Germline V gene data show CDR1 as MDHEN and CDR2 as SYDVKM. V lost 3 bases and J lost 1, with 12 bases in between. This CDR3 comprises 15 residues. Written as DNA, the CDR3 is TGTGCCAGCAGTTTGGGGTTTGGGGCGAACACTGAAGCTTTCTTT. It encodes CASSLGFGANTEAFF.

In its sample, this clone was seen many times. This chain uses TRBV18 with TRBJ2-1; D might be TRBD1 (6 bases). Germline V lookup: CDR1 KGHSH, CDR2 LQKENI. The length of the CDR3 is 11 residues. The V end lost 6 bases, the J end lost 13 bases, and 13 bases lay between the germline ends. The DNA of the CDR3 is TGTGCCAGCTCGCCGACAGGTATCCAGTTCTTC. This gives the protein CASSPTGIQFF.

The gene calls are TRBV7-6 and TRBJ2-5; TRBD2 agrees at 9 bases. Germline V gene lookup returns CDR1 SGHVS and CDR2 FNYEAQ. J gave up 7 bases and V 2 bases, and 2 bases lay outside the gene matches. This CDR3 comprises 13 residues. DNA for the CDR3: TGTGCCAGCAGCTTACCAGCGGGAGGGACCCAGTACTTC. Its translation is CASSLPAGGTQYF.

This clone was observed a few times. The V gene is TRBV4-3, the J gene TRBJ1-3, with D perhaps matching TRBD1 (6 bases). Trimming shortened V by 3 bases and J by 0 bases, and 15 bases separated the two germline ends. CDR3 length equals 17 residues. Germline CDR1 and CDR2: LGHNA and YSLEER. The CDR3 DNA reads as TGCGCCAGCAGCCACCAATACACAGGGAACTCTGGAAACACCATATATTTT. This gives the protein CASSHQYTGNSGNTIYF.

This clone showed up just a few times. The J gene is TRBJ1-5, the V gene TRBV6-1; no clear D. The CDR3 has 15 amino acids. Trimming removed 4 bases from V and 0 bases from J, with 10 bases in between. Germline CDR1 is MNHNS and CDR2 is SASEGT. CDR3: CASSGGMISNQPQHF. In DNA form, the CDR3 reads TGTGCCAGCAGTGGAGGTATGATTAGCAATCAGCCCCAGCATTTT.

This clone has only a few counts. The J gene is TRBJ1-2, the V gene TRBV5-1; tentative D call: TRBD1 (6 bases). Germline V gene data show CDR1 as SGHRS and CDR2 as YFSETQ. Trimming shortened V by 0 bases and J by 3 bases, and 9 bases separated the two germline ends. The CDR3 sequence is 14 residues long. Written as DNA, the CDR3 is TGCGCCAGCAGCTTGGGATCAGGGGACTATGGCTACACCTTC. Protein product: CASSLGSGDYGYTF.

This clone turned up a few times. This chain uses TRBV7-9 with TRBJ2-7; D gene unclear. The CDR3 is 14 amino acids. V was trimmed by 5 bases and J by 1 base, leaving 12 bases between them. Germline values: CDR1 SEHNR, CDR2 FQNEAQ (reference sequence). CDR3 bases: TGTGCCAGCAGCCTCTTGACCGAATCCTACGAGCAGTACTTC. This gives the protein CASSLLTESYEQYF.

This CDR3 is CASSTTVAGGYTF. The CDR3 coding sequence is TGTGCCAGCAGTACAACGGTTGCGGGTGGCTACACCTTC. The chain employs TRBV9 and TRBJ1-2; D is ambiguous. Germline CDR1 reads SGDLS; CDR2 reads YYNGEE. The CDR3 spans 13 residues. The V gene lost 5 bases and the J gene lost 7 bases, with 15 bases spanning the gap.